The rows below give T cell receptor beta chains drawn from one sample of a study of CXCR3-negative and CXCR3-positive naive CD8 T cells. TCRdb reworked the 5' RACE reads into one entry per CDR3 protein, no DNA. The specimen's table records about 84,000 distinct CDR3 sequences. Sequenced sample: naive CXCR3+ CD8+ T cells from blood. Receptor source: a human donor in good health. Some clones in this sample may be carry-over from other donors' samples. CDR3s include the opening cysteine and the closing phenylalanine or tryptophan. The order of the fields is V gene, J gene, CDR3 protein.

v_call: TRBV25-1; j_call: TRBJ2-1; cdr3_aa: CAGSVSQGRNEQFF
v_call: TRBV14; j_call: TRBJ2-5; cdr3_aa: CASSQAGTGDQETQYF
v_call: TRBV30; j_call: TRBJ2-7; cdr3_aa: CAWRDTGGTSYEQYF
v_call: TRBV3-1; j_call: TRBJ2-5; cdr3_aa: CASSQDAGTSGGAWETQYF
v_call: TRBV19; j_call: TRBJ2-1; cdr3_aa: CATWGLAGQENNEQFF
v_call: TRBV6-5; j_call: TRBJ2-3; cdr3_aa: CASSYAVRSTDTQYF
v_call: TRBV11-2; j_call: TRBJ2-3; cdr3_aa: CASSFTGLAGTDTQYF
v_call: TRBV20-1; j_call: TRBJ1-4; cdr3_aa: CSALQPATNEKLFF
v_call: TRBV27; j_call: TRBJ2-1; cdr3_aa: CASSYRAGGNNEQFF
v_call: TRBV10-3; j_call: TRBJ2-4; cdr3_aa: CAISEPEGADKNFQYF
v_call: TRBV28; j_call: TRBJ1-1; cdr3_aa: CASSLSGTGPTEAFF
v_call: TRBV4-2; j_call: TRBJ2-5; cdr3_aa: CASSQARAGWETQYF
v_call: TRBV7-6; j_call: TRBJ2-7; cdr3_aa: CASSWPGTDQNEQYF
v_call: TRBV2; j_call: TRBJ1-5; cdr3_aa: CASSESRTGNQPQHF
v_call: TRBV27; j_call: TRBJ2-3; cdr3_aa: CASSFFGTSATDTQYF
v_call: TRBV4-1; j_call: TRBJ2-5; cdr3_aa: CASSQDDRPAGQETQYF
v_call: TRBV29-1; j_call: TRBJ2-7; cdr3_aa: CSVVEGSPYEQYF
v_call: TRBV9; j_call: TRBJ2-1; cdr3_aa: CASSGGTSGRHNEQFF
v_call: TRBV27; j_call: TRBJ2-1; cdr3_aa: CASSSGQGQFF
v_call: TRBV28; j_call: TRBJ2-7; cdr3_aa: CAAGGSSYEQYF
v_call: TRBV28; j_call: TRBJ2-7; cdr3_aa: CASSLFTYEQYF
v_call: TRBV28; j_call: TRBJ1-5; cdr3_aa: CASGKMDNQPQHF
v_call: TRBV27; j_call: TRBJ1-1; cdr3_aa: CASSLQDVGEAFF
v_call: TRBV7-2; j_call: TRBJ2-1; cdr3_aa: CASLMRGSYNEQFF
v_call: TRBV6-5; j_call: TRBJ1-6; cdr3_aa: CASSANPGDSSSPLHF
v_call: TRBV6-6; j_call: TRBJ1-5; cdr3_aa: CASSYVASPNQPQHF
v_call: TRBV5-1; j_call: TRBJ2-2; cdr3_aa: CASSFSGTGELFF
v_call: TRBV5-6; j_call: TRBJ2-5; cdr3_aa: CASSLLLAGIQETQYF
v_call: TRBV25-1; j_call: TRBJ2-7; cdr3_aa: CASPKPGPGPRCEQYF
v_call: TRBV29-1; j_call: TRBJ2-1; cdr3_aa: CSVDLTGTSGGSYNEQFF
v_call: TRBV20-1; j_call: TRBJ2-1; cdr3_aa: CSAREGGLADNEQFF
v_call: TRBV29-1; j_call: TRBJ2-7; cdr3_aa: CSVVSGPYEQYF
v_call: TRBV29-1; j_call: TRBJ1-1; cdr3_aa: CSVELEGTEAFF
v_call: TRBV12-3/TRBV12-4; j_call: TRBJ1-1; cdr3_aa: CASSNQWDRVDTEAFF
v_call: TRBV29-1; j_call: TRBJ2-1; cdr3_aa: CSVYGGDSFEQFF
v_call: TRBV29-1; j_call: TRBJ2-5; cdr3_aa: CSVVPAGEETQYF
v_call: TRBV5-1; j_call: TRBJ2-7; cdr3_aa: CASSSPSGRAIYEQYF
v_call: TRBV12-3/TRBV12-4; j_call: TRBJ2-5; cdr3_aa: CASSSSRDSQETQYF
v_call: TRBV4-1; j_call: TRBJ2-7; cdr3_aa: CASSQADKWEQYF
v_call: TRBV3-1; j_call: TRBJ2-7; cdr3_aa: CASSPGGLEQYF
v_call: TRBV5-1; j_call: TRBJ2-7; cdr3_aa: CATQAGGGQREQYF
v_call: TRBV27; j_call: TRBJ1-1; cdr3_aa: CASMQGNTEAFF
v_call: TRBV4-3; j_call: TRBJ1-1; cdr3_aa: CASSQAPAGVTTEAFF
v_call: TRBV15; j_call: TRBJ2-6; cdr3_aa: CATSRSPGGAGANVLTF
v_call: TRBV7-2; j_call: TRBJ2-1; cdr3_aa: CASSLVRGRPQIEQFF
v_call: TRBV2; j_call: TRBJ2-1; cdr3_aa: CASRGTSGRMDEQFF
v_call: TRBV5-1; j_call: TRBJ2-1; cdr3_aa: CASSRGNSALDEQFF